Shown below are 2 T cell receptor beta chains from a single sample sequenced in a study of vaccination and CD4 T cells after COVID-19. The time point: late sampling 161 to 241 days after vaccination in a few convalescent patients. The treatment is: approximately 11-day PBMC culture with coronavirus spike peptide pools or control peptides (ViraFEST assay). No antigen has been identified for these receptors. The assay that was used to sequence DNA from cultured CD4+ T cells was the Oncomine TCR Beta short-read assay. From the PCR reads, TCRdb called clonotypes with MiXCR, one entry per CDR3 protein. The table records some 16,000 distinct CDR3 sequences, 52% of them present only once. The sequencing here drew on CD4+ T cells from blood, cultured in vitro, taken about 7 months after SARS-CoV-2 vaccination. The source of these receptors is a human donor who had recovered from COVID-19.

The chain uses TRBV21-1 and TRBJ1-6; the D call TRBD1 from the table was never checked on the DNA. TRBV21-1 counts as a pseudogene. The CDR3 covers 14 residues. The CDR3 DNA reads as TGTGCCAGCAGCACGGGACGGGCTGGATCACCCCTCCACTTT. Its translation: CASSTGRAGSPLHF.

J is TRBJ2-3 and V is TRBV6-1; 7 bases match TRBD2. Looked up from germline, CDR1 is MNHNS and CDR2 is SASEGT. The CDR3 runs 17 residues. With 7 bases clipped from V and 2 bases from J, the junction kept 15 bases outside the gene matches. The CDR3 loop reads CASTGASGLQPTDTQYF. CDR3 DNA sequence: TGTGCCAGCACCGGAGCTAGCGGTCTTCAACCCACAGATACGCAGTATTTT.